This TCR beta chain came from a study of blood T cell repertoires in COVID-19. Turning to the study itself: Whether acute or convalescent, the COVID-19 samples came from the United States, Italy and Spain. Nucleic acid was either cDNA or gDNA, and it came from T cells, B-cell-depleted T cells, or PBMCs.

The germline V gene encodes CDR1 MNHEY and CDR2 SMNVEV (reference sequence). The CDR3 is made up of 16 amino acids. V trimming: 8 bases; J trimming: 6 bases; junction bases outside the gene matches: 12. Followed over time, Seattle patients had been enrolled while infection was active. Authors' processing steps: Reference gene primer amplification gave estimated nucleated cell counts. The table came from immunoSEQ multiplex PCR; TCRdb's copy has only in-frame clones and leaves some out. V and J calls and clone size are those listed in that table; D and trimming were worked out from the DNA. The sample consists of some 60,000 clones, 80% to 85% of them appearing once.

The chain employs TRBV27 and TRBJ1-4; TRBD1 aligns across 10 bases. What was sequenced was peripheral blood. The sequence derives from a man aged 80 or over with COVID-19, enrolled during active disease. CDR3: CASSRGQGPGYEKLFF. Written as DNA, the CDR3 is TGTGCCAGCTCGAGGGGACAGGGGCCAGGGTATGAAAAACTGTTTTTT.